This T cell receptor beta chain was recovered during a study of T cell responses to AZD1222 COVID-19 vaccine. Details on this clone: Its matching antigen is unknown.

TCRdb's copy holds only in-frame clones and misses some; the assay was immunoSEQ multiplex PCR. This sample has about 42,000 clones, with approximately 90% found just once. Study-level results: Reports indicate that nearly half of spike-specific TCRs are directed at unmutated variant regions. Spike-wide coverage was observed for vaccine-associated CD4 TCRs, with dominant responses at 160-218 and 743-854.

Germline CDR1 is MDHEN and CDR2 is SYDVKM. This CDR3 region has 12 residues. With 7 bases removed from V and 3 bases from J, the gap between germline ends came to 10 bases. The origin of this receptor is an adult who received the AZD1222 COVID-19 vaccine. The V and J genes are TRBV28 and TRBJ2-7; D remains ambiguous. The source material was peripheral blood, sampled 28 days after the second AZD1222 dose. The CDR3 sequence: CASKQGDYEQYF. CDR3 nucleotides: TGTGCCAGCAAGCAAGGTGACTACGAGCAGTACTTC.